This entry lists 5 T cell receptor beta chains sequenced from one sample in a study of T-cell reconstitution after alpha-beta-depleted transplantation in children. Unique molecular identifiers were incorporated into the prepared TCRbeta library. A single record per CDR3 protein comes from TCRdb applying MiXCR to the PCR reads. The table lists approximately 400,000 distinct CDR3 sequences, 11% of them singletons. The sequencing here drew on PBMCs from the stem cell graft donor, taken from the stem cell graft. Every receptor here comes from a human donor who donated a stem cell graft to a child with acute myeloid leukemia.

This clonotype came up a few times. In DNA form, the CDR3 reads TGCGCCAGCAGCCCCGGGGTGGGGCGCTGGACTGAAGCTTTCTTT. It yields the protein CASSPGVGRWTEAFF. The V gene is TRBV5-1, the J gene TRBJ1-1; TRBD1 is a possible D gene (5 bases). In germline, CDR1 is SGHRS, CDR2 YFSETQ. CDR3 length: 15 amino acids. V was trimmed by 4 bases and J by 5 bases, leaving 18 bases between them.

The chain uses TRBV6-4 and TRBJ2-1, with 9 bases identical to TRBD2. V lost 0 bases to trimming and J lost 6 bases; unmatched junction nucleotides: 6. Germline CDR1 MRHNA, CDR2 SNTAGT. The CDR3 runs to 16 residues. The DNA for the CDR3 is TGTGCCAGCAGTGACTCGCCTAGCGGGGTAATCAATGAGCAGTTCTTC. It is translated as CASSDSPSGVINEQFF.

There are a few counts of this clonotype. The chain is built from TRBV7-8 and TRBJ1-5, with D possibly matching TRBD1 (5 bases). V lost 1 base and J lost 11, with 18 bases in between. Germline V gives CDR1 SGHVS, CDR2 FQNEAQ. This CDR3 spans 15 amino acids. CDR3 nucleotide sequence: TGTGCCAGCAGCTTAGTGGTGGGCCGAGAGGGGACCCAGCATTTT. Translation: CASSLVVGREGTQHF.

The chain carries TRBV7-9 and TRBJ2-7, with D hard to call. V was pared by 6 bases and J by 0 bases, with 6 bases between. The CDR3 contains 12 residues. CDR1 SEHNR and CDR2 FQNEAQ come from the germline V gene (reference sequence). The CDR3 loop is CASRGSSYEQYV. The CDR3 nucleotides read TGTGCCAGCAGGGGTAGCTCCTACGAGCAGTACGTC.

The sample holds a few counts of this clonotype. The junction and the germline gene differ at one end; a read error may be behind it. The chain is built from TRBV29-1 and TRBJ1-1, with 7 bases matching TRBD1. There are 15 residues in the CDR3. Germline V gives CDR1 SQVTM, CDR2 ANQGSEA. This CDR3 is CSVPDRRPVNTEAFF. As DNA, the CDR3 is TGCAGCGTCCCGGACAGGCGGCCCGTGAACACTGAAGCTTTCTTC.